This TCR beta chain was sequenced for a study of T cells in Graves' hyperthyroidism and ophthalmopathy (dated by TCRdb to between 2017 and 2020). In terms of the full investigation: Peripheral blood samples were taken at initial diagnosis, before any treatment was given. TCR V-J signatures able to tell the groups apart were searched for in a discovery cohort of 100 or so patients, of whom fewer than 45 had Graves' ophthalmopathy and 57 had stable Graves' hyperthyroidism. In addition, the study compared T-cell repertoires in thyroid tissue and in blood from six Graves' hyperthyroidism patients. The paper describes TCR Vbeta CDR3 sequencing of 120 to 150 peripheral blood samples, made up of some 42 ophthalmopathy patients, 70 to 75 hyperthyroidism patients and roughly 17 progressor patients. The roughly 100 discovery patients were randomly divided into training and test sets at a 7:3 ratio. Following sampling, methimazole starting at 30 mg daily was given to hyperthyroidism patients, and high-dose intravenous methylprednisolone was given to ophthalmopathy patients. Prospective prediction of ophthalmopathy was tested in an independent validation cohort consisting of some 20 hyperthyroidism patients and approximately 16 patients who later progressed to ophthalmopathy. What the authors observed across the whole study: In cross-validation, a model built on a 13 V-J signature told ophthalmopathy apart from stable hyperthyroidism with 87.88% sensitivity and roughly 83% specificity, and in testing the same model reached 80%/75%. In validation, the model predicted progression to ophthalmopathy a median of roughly 6.2 months before onset, with 70% to 71% sensitivity and more than 72% specificity. No statistical method was used to fix the sample size in advance, and group allocation was not hidden from the investigators. Most expanded thyroid clonotypes (frequency above 0.001) were also detected in blood, suggesting blood repertoires may reflect thyroid immune responses.

Amplification of TCR beta CDR3 regions was carried out from RNA transcripts. The TCR CDR3 was subjected to a first round of RT-PCR using the HTBI primer set and the Qiagen OneStep RT-PCR kit. The libraries were constructed in a second round of multiplex PCR and then size-selected and purified. Paired-end sequencing of the libraries was performed with 100 bp reads on an Illumina HiSeq2000. On the authors' methods: SOAPnuke was used to process the raw data, removing reads that contained adapters or uncalled bases, had a mean Phred below 15, or lacked an exact match to the constant primer or identifier. High-quality paired reads were merged using COPE v1.2.5, and each unique nucleotide sequence was defined as a clonotype. MiTCR v1.1 was used to align the clonotypes against IMGT TRBV, TRBD and TRBJ reference segments. Only V-J combinations with frequency above 0.0001, covering 99% to 99.2% of repertoires, were analysed. A TCS score was defined as the ratio between F50 (clonal expansion) and ExV (chaos), using BLOSUM62-based TCRdist between CDR3 peptides within each V-J. Welch's t-statistics and random forest reduced roughly 530 V-J features to 13, which were used in a naive Bayes classifier (R e1071). The public reads were reprocessed in TCRdb via fastp at Q25 and MiXCR, keeping in-frame beta chains. Each entry merges the rows of one CDR3 protein and shows their most common DNA and genes. TCRdb, not the original authors, processed these V and J calls. This sample lists around 600,000 distinct CDR3 sequences; roughly 14% were detected once. The ten largest clones add up to 12% of the sample.

As concerns this clonotype: Its antigen remains undetermined. Its ends do not fully match the called genes, so a read error is possible.

In the ophthalmopathy patients, disease was moderately to severely active, with a Clinical Activity Score of 3 or more, a NOSPECS grade of 4 or more, and a duration of less than 3 months. Patients with uncontrolled infections, other autoimmune diseases, pregnancy or lactation were excluded. Clinical symptoms, serum thyroxine and TRAb, thyroid ultrasound, and orbital computed tomography formed the basis for the diagnoses. PBMCs were separated from 10 ml of fresh peripheral blood using Ficoll-Paque density gradient centrifugation. Total RNA was extracted using Trizol reagent, and RNA quality was assessed on an Agilent 2100 Bioanalyzer. In the germline V gene, CDR1 corresponds to LGHNA and CDR2 to YSLEER. The cysteine opens and the phenylalanine closes a CDR3 of 15 amino acids. Left in the record is the CDR3 DNA by itself, 45 bases read in frame from the first base.

The chain links TRBV4-3 with TRBJ1-1; possibly the D gene is TRBD1, per 5 matching bases. Material: blood. This receptor was obtained from a woman in her forties or fifties with Graves' ophthalmopathy. The CDR3 region reads CAGSVRRGLNTEAFF. At the DNA level, the sequence is TGCGCCGGCAGCGTCCGACGGGGCCTGAACACTGAAGCTTTCTTT.